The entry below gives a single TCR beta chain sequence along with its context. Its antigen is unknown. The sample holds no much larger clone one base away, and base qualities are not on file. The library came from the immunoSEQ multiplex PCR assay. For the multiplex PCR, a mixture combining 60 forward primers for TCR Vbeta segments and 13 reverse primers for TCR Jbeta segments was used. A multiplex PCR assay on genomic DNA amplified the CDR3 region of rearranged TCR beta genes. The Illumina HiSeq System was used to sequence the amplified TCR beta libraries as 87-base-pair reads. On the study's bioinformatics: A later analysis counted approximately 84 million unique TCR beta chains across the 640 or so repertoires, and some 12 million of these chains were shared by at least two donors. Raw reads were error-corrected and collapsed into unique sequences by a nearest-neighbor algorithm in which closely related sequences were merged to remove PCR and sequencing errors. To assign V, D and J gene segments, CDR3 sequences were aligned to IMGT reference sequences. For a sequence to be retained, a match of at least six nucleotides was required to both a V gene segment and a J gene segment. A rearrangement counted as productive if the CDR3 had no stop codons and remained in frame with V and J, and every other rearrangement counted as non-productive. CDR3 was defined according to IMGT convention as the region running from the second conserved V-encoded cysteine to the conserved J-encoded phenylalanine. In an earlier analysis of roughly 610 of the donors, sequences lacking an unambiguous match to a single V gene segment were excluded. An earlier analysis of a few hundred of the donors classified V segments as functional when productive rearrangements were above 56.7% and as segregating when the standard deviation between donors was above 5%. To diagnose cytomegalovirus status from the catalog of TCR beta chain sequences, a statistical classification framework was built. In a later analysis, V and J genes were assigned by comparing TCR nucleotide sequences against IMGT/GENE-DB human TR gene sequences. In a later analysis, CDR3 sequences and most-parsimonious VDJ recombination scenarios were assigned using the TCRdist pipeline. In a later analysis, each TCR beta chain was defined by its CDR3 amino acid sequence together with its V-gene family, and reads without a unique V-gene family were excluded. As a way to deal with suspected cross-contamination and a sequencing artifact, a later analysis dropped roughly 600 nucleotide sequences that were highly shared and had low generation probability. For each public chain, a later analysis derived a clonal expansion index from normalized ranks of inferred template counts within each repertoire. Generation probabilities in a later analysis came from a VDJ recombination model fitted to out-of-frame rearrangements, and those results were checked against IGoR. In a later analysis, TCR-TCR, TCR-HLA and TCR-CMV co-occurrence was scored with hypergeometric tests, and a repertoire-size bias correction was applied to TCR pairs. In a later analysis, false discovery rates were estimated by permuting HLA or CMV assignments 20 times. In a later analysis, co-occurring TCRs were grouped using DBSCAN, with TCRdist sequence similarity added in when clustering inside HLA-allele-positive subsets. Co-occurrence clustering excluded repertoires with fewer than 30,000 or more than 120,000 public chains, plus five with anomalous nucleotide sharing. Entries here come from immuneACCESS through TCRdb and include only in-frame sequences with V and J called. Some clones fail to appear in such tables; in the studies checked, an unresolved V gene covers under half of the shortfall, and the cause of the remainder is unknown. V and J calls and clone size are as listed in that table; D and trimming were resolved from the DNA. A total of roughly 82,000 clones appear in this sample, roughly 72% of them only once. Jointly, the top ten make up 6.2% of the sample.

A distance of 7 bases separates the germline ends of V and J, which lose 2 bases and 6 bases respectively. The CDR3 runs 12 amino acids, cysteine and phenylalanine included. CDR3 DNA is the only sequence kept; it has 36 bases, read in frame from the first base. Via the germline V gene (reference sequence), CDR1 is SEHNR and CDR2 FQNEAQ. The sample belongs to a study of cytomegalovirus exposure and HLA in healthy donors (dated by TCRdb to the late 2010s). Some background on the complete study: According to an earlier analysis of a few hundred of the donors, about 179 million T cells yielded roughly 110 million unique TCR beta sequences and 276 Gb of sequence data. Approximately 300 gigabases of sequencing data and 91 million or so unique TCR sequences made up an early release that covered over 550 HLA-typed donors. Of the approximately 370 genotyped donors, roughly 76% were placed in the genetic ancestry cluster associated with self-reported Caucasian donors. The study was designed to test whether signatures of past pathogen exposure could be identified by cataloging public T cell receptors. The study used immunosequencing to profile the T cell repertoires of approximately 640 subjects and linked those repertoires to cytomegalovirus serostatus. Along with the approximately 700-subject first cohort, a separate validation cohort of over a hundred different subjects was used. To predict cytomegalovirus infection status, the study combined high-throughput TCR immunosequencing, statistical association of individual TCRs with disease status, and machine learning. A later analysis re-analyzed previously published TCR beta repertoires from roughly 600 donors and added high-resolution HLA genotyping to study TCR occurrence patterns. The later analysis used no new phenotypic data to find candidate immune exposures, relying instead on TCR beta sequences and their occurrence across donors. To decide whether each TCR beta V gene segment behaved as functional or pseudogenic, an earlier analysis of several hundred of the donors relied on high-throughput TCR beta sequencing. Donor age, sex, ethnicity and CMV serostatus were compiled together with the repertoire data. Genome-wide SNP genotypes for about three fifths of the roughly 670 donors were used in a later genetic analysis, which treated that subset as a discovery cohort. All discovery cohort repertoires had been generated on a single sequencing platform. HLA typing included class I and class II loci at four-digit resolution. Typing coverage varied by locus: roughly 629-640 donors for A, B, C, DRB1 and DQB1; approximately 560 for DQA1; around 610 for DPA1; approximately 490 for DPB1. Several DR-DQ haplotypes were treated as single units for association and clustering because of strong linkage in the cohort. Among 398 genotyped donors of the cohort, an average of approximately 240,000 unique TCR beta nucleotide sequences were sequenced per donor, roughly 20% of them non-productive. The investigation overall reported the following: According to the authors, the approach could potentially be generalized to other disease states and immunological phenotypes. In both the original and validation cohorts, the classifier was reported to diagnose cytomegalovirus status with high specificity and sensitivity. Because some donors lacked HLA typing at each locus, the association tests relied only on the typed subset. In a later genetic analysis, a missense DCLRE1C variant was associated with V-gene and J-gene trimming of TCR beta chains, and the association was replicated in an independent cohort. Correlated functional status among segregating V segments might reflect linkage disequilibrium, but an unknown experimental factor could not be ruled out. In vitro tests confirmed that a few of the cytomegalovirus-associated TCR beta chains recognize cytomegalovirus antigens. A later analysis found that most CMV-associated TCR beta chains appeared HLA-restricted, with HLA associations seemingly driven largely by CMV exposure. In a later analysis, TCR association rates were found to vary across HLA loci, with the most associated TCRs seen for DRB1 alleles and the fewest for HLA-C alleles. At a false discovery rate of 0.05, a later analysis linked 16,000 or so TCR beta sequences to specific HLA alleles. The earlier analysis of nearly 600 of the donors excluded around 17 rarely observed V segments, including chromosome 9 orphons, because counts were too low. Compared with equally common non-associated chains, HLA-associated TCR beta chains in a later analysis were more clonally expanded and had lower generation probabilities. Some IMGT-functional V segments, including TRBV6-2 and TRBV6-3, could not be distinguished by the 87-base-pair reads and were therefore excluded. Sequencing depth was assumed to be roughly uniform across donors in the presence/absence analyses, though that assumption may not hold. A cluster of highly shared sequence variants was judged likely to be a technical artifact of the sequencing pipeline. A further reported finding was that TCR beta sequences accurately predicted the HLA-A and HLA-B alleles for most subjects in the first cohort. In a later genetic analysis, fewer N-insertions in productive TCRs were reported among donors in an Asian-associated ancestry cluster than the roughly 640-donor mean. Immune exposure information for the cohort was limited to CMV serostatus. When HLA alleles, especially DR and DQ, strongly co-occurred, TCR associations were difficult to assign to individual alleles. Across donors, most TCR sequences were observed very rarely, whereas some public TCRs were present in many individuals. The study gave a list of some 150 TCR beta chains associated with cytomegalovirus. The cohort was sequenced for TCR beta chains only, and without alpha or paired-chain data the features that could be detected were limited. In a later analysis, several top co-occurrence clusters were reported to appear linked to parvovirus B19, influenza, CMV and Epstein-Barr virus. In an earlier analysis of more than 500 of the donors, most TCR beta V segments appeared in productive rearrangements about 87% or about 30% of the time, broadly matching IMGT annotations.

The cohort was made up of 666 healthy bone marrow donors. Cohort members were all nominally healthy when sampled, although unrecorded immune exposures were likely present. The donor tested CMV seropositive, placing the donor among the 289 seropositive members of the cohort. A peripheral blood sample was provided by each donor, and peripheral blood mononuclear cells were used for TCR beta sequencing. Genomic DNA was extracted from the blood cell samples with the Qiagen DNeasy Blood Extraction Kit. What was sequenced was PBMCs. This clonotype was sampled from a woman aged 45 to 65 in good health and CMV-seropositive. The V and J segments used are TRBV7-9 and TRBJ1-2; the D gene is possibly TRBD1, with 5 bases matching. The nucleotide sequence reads TGTGCCAGCAGCTTATGGGGGGATGGCTACACCTTC. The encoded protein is CASSLWGDGYTF.